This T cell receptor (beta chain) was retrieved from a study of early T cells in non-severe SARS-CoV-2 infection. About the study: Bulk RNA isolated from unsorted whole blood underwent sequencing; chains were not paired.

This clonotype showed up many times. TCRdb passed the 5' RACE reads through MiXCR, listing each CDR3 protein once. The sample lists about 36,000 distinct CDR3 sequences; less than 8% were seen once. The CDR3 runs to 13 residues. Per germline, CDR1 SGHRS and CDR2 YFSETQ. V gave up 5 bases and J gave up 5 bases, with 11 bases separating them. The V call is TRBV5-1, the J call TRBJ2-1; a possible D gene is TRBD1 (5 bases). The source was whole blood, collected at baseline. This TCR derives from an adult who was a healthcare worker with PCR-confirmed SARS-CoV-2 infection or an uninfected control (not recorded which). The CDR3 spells CASRRLGDNEQFF. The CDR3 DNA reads TGCGCCAGCAGACGGCTAGGGGACAATGAGCAGTTCTTC.